Reported below is one T cell receptor beta chain. Sequencing was performed with immunoSEQ multiplex PCR; in TCRdb, only in-frame clones are kept and a portion is missing. Of just over 150,000 clones in the sample, approximately 90% were seen once. In germline, CDR1 is SGHNT, CDR2 YYREEE (reference sequence). This CDR3 contains 14 residues. V lost 5 bases, J lost 4 bases, and 15 bases lay in between. The data were obtained in a study of blood T cell repertoires in COVID-19. The clonotype originates from a woman aged 35 to 49 with acute or convalescent COVID-19. The sample taken for sequencing was peripheral blood. The V gene is TRBV5-4, the J gene TRBJ1-2, with D possibly being TRBD1 (6 bases). Here the CDR3 DNA reads TGTGCCAGCAGTTGGGTTGACAGGACCTATGGCTACACCTTC. This encodes CASSWVDRTYGYTF.